This entry lists 6 T cell receptor beta chains sequenced from one sample in a study of beta chain features in type 1 diabetes. Expressed TCRB transcripts were sequenced because the entire RNA isolate underwent reverse transcription. The table came from immunoSEQ multiplex PCR; TCRdb's copy has only in-frame clones and leaves some out. The sample carries over 120,000 clones, nearly 9.5% recorded once. The sequencing sample was made of central memory CD4+ T cells from blood. Source of these receptors: a man aged 18 to 35 in good health.

This clone has more than one count but fewer than ten. The gene calls are TRBV6-5 and TRBJ2-3; possibly TRBD1 for D (6 bases). Germline CDR1 is MNHEY and CDR2 is SVGAGI. Trimming stripped 6 bases from V and 6 bases from J, with 13 bases between. CDR3 length: 13 amino acids. The CDR3 spells CASSRTGLDTQYF. The DNA of the CDR3 is TGTGCCAGCAGCCGTACAGGGCTCGATACGCAGTATTTT.

This clone has more than one count but fewer than ten. The genes are TRBV27 and TRBJ1-4; TRBD1 matches 9 bases. After removal of 5 bases from V and 6 bases from J, the junction contained 7 bases not matched to a gene. Germline CDR1 reads MNHEY; CDR2 reads SMNVEV (reference sequence). There are 15 residues in the CDR3. Written as DNA, the CDR3 is TGTGCCAGCAGTGGCGACAGGGGGGCGTATGAAAAACTGTTTTTT. The encoded protein is CASSGDRGAYEKLFF.

The sample holds many counts of this clone. The gene calls are TRBV28 and TRBJ2-1; TRBD2 matches at 12 bases. The CDR3 contains 17 residues. Germline lookup yields CDR1 MDHEN and CDR2 SYDVKM. Unmatched junction bases numbered 7, after V lost 5 bases and J lost 2 bases. For the CDR3, the DNA is TGTGCCAGCAGTCAACTAGCGGGGGGCCCTACCTACAATGAGCAGTTCTTC. It is translated as CASSQLAGGPTYNEQFF.

The chain joins TRBV7-9 to TRBJ2-3; D call uncertain. The V end was cut by 1 base, the J end by 2 bases, with 10 bases between. This CDR3 has 15 residues. Germline loops: CDR1 SEHNR, CDR2 FQNEAQ (reference sequence). CDR3 bases: TGTGCCAGCAGCTTAGAACGAGGATCCACAGATACGCAGTATTTT. It is translated as CASSLERGSTDTQYF.

This clone was found a few times. The rearrangement joins TRBV2 to TRBJ2-1; D gene uncertain. V was pared by 3 bases and J by 2 bases, with 11 bases between. The CDR3 has 15 amino acids. Germline-derived CDR1 and CDR2 are SNHLY and FYNNEI. Here the CDR3 DNA reads TGTGCCAGCAGTGACCAGGCAACCCCCTACAATGAGCAGTTCTTC. Residues: CASSDQATPYNEQFF. Combining the CDR3 with reference TRBV2 and TRBJ2-1 gives the whole variable domain EPEVTQTPSHQVTQMGQEVILRCVPISNHLYFYWYRQILGQKVEFLVSFYNNEISEKSEIFDDQFSVERPDGSNFTLKIRSTKLEDSAMYFCASSDQATPYNEQFFGPGTRLTVL.

This clone was seen a handful of times. This sequence joins TRBV18 and TRBJ2-7; TRBD2 might be the D (6 bases). Trimming cost V 3 bases and J 3 bases, with 12 bases left between them. The CDR3 spans 14 residues. Germline assignment: CDR1 KGHSH and CDR2 LQKENI. The CDR3 sequence: CASSPQTGVYEQYF. Here the CDR3 DNA reads TGTGCCAGCTCACCCCAGACGGGAGTCTACGAGCAGTACTTC.